A single sample gave rise to the 9 T cell receptor beta chains below, sequenced in a study of cytomegalovirus exposure and HLA in healthy donors (dated 2017 in TCRdb). Library preparation was by the immunoSEQ multiplex PCR assay. For the multiplex PCR, a mixture combining 60 forward primers for TCR Vbeta segments and 13 reverse primers for TCR Jbeta segments was used. The source is immuneACCESS, and TCRdb retained only in-frame sequences with V and J called. Part of the clones is not carried over; for the studies checked, unresolved V genes explain less than half of this, and the remainder is unexplained. Across this sample there are 95,000 to 150,000 clones, with under 20% seen only once. Jointly, the top ten make up about 2.6% of the sample. Sequencing used PBMCs. Receptors were obtained from a female donor in good health and CMV-seropositive.

This clone has just a few counts. The chain employs TRBV27 and TRBJ1-1; TRBD1 agrees at 7 bases. This CDR3 spans 15 amino acids. The germline CDR1 and CDR2 sequences are MNHEY and SMNVEV (reference sequence). Unmatched junction bases numbered 14, after V lost 5 bases and J lost 8 bases. The DNA for the CDR3 is TGTGCCAGCAGTCGTATCACGACAGGGTGGGTGGAAGCTTTCTTT. This gives the protein CASSRITTGWVEAFF.

This clone turned up a few times. The chain links TRBV30 to TRBJ1-2; D uncertain. The CDR3 consists of 14 residues. Germline CDR1 GTSNPN, CDR2 SVGIG (reference sequence). V was pared by 4 bases and J by 0 bases, with 12 bases between. The CDR3 protein is CAWTGSSSNYGYTF. CDR3 sequence (DNA): TGTGCCTGGACGGGATCCAGTTCTAACTATGGCTACACCTTC. The whole variable domain, remainder taken from reference TRBV30 and TRBJ1-2, is SQTIHQWPATLVQPVGSPLSLECTVEGTSNPNLYWYRQAAGRGLQLLFYSVGIGQISSEVPQNLSASRPQDRQFILSSKKLLLSDSGFYLCAWTGSSSNYGYTFGSGTRLTVV.

The table lists this clone with a few counts. The genes are TRBV7-2 and TRBJ2-7, with D perhaps matching TRBD2 (5 bases). This CDR3 contains 17 residues. Germline V CDR1 and CDR2: SGHTA, FQGNSA. The V end was cut by 1 base, the J end by 0 bases, with 16 bases between. This chain's CDR3 is CASSLVSTGLSSYEQYF. DNA of the CDR3: TGTGCCAGCAGCTTAGTGAGTACGGGATTGAGCTCCTACGAGCAGTACTTC.

This CDR3 reads CASSLLGDSHGYTF. CDR3 nucleotides: TGTGCCAGCAGCTTACTCGGGGACTCCCATGGCTACACCTTC. The rearrangement joins TRBV7-2 to TRBJ1-2; the D gene is possibly TRBD1 (5 bases). This CDR3 contains 14 residues. Germline V gives CDR1 SGHTA, CDR2 FQGNSA. With 2 bases removed from V and 6 bases from J, the gap between germline ends came to 13 bases.

This clone has only a few counts. The chain employs TRBV7-2 and TRBJ1-2; D ambiguous. Germline V gives CDR1 SGHTA, CDR2 FQGNSA. The CDR3 sequence is 14 residues long. Trimming removed 5 bases at V and 4 bases at J, with 14 bases between. The DNA for the CDR3 is TGTGCCAGCAGCCCCGGCGGGTTTGCCTATGGCTACACCTTC. It specifies CASSPGGFAYGYTF.

This clone was picked up a small number of times. This rearrangement joins TRBV7-9 to TRBJ2-3; D may be TRBD2 (5 bases). Trimming removed 3 bases from V and 1 base from J, with 11 bases in between. The CDR3 is 15 residues long. Germline loops: CDR1 SEHNR, CDR2 FQNEAQ (reference sequence). The CDR3 sequence is CASSLDFRGTDTQYF. CDR3 DNA sequence: TGTGCCAGCAGCTTGGACTTCCGGGGCACAGATACGCAGTATTTT.

V usage is TRBV30 and J usage is TRBJ1-4; D ambiguous. CDR1 is GTSNPN, CDR2 SVGIG, per germline (reference sequence). V lost 2 bases and J lost 11, with 15 bases in between. This CDR3 contains 13 residues. The CDR3 bases are TGTGCCTGGAGTCCGCGAACCAGAGGCAAACTGTTTTTT. This sequence encodes CAWSPRTRGKLFF.

A few counts support this clone. Here the CDR3 DNA reads TGTGCCAGCAGCGGACAGGGCTCAGAGACCCAGTACTTC. Its protein is CASSGQGSETQYF. V gene TRBV2 combines with J gene TRBJ2-5; 8 bases match TRBD1. This CDR3 has 13 residues. Germline-derived CDR1 and CDR2 are SNHLY and FYNNEI. The V and J ends lost 6 bases and 4 bases, in that order; junction bases with no gene match: 4.

This clone has only a few counts. This chain connects TRBV5-4 to TRBJ2-7, with TRBD1 matching 8 bases. The CDR3 is 15 residues long. The germline V gene encodes CDR1 SGHNT and CDR2 YYREEE (reference sequence). Trimming took 5 bases from V and 4 from J; bases not matched to a gene: 11. The chain's CDR3 is CASSYGQGIKYEQYF. The CDR3, as DNA: TGTGCCAGCAGTTACGGACAGGGAATTAAATACGAGCAGTACTTC.